These 21 T cell receptor beta chains came from one sample sequenced in a study of T cells in women clearing cervical HPV infection. The data were produced by immunoSEQ multiplex PCR, yet TCRdb's version contains in-frame clones alone and is incomplete. The listing records 40,000 to 60,000 clones. The sample comprised blood buffy coat. The receptors shown here come from a woman between 18 and 69 years old with a cervical HPV16 infection that either progressed to CIN3+ or cleared (not recorded which).

On this clone: Read sequence stops 3 residues before the CDR3 end, and the germline J gene provides the missing end. V gene TRBV11-2 combines with J gene TRBJ2-3; D may be TRBD1 (6 bases). This CDR3 contains 12 residues. Germline values: CDR1 SGHAT, CDR2 FQNNGV. The CDR3 reads CASSLDGQTQYF. CDR3 DNA (partial): TGTGCCAGCAGCTTAGACGGACAGACG.

With respect to this clone: The CDR3 goes on 3 residues after the read ends, and that part is filled in from the germline J gene. The rearrangement uses TRBV30 and TRBJ2-2, with D perhaps matching TRBD1 (5 bases). The CDR3 is made up of 12 amino acids. CDR1 is GTSNPN and CDR2 is SVGIG in the germline V gene (reference sequence). The CDR3 here is CAGKQANEKLFF. The covered CDR3 bases are TGTGCCGGGAAACAGGCTAATGAAAAG.

Concerning this clone itself: The sequence runs out 3 residues before the end of the CDR3; the remainder is reconstructed from the germline J gene. The rearrangement joins TRBV29-1 to TRBJ2-7; 8 bases are a match to TRBD1. J gave up 5 bases and V 7 bases, and 7 bases lay outside the gene matches. The germline V gene encodes CDR1 SQVTM and CDR2 ANQGSEA. The CDR3 loop spans 12 amino acids. CDR3 DNA (partial): TGCAGCGCTGAGGGACAGGCGCACGAG. Its translation is CSAEGQAHE. The entire CDR3 protein is CSAEGQAHEQYF.

To note about this clone: The read gets to within 3 residues of the CDR3 end, and the germline J gene fills in the rest. The chain combines TRBV6-1 with TRBJ1-1, with 8 bases that match TRBD1. After removal of 4 bases from V and 1 base from J, the junction contained 5 bases not matched to a gene. The CDR3 consists of 15 residues. Germline CDR1 and CDR2: MNHNS and SASEGT. The CDR3 reads CASSGRQGRNTEAFF. The sequenced part of the CDR3 DNA is TGTGCCAGCAGTGGCCGACAGGGGCGGAACACTGAA.

As for this clone: The CDR3 end lies 3 residues beyond the end of the read and is filled in from the germline J gene. The rearrangement joins TRBV2 to TRBJ2-7, with D maybe TRBD2 (6 bases). The CDR3 is 14 amino acids. Trimming removed 7 bases from V and 1 base from J, with 14 bases in between. In germline, CDR1 is SNHLY, CDR2 FYNNEI. CDR3 DNA (partial): TGTGCCAGCACCGTCGTGGGACTGTCCTACGAG. The encoded protein is CASTVVGLSYE. The full CDR3 protein reads CASTVVGLSYEQYF.

For this clone: The sequence runs out 3 residues before the end of the CDR3; the remainder is reconstructed from the germline J gene. The rearrangement links TRBV19 to TRBJ2-2; D not resolved. The CDR3 runs 16 residues. The germline gives CDR1 LNHDA, CDR2 SQIVND (reference sequence). The part of the CDR3 DNA that was read is TGTGCCAGTAGTATCTCTAAACGCACAACTAATGAAAAG. Its protein is CASSISKRTTNEK. The CDR3 reads in full as CASSISKRTTNEKLFF.

With regard to this clone: The read terminates 3 residues ahead of where the CDR3 ends, so the germline J gene completes it. The same CDR3 is also encoded by other DNA sequences in this sample. The chain has TRBV6-1 and TRBJ2-6, with D tentatively TRBD1 (5 bases). The V gene's germline CDR1 is MNHNS and CDR2 SASEGT. The V end was cut by 1 base, the J end by 0 bases, with 7 bases between. This CDR3 is 16 amino acids long. The sequenced part of the CDR3 DNA is TGTGCCAGCAGTGAAGATGACAGCTCTGGGGCCAACGTC. This translates into CASSEDDSSGANV. The whole CDR3 reads CASSEDDSSGANVLTF.

Concerning this clone: The CDR3 end is not reached by the read, which stops 3 residues before it; the germline J gene fills it in. The chain has TRBV5-1 and TRBJ1-5; D uncertain. V was shortened by 1 base and J by 6 bases, with 11 bases between the two germline ends. This CDR3 comprises 14 residues. CDR1 and CDR2 from the germline V gene are SGHRS and YFSETQ. The CDR3 region is CASSLPTRGQPQHF. CDR3 DNA (partial): TGCGCCAGCAGCTTGCCCACGCGGGGTCAGCCC.

With respect to this clone: The CDR3 extends 3 residues past the end of the read, so its final part is completed from the germline J gene. V usage is TRBV5-6 and J usage is TRBJ2-1; D is possibly TRBD2 (6 bases). This CDR3 comprises 15 residues. Germline loops: CDR1 SGHDT, CDR2 YYEEEE. The V and J ends lost 2 bases and 5 bases respectively, with 14 bases between them. Incomplete CDR3 DNA: TGTGCCAGCAGCTTCACTGGGGGGATTAACAATGAG. Protein: CASSFTGGINNE. The entire CDR3 protein reads CASSFTGGINNEQFF.

As to this clone: The read terminates 3 residues before the CDR3 end, so the remaining end is supplied by the germline J gene. This chain links TRBV29-1 with TRBJ1-4; weak D call: TRBD1 (6 bases). The CDR3 extends over 13 amino acids. Germline CDR1 reads SQVTM; CDR2 reads ANQGSEA. V lost 5 bases and J 7 bases, leaving 14 bases between the germline ends. The chain's CDR3 is CSVFTGTGEKLFF. The covered CDR3 bases are TGCAGCGTTTTTACAGGGACCGGTGAAAAA.

A note on this clone: The read ends 3 residues shy of where the CDR3 ends; the end is completed using the germline J gene. This chain joins TRBV5-1 and TRBJ2-1; D may be TRBD2 (5 bases). Germline CDR1 is SGHRS and CDR2 is YFSETQ. Trimming cost V 1 base and J 5 bases, with 13 bases left between them. The CDR3 spans 15 residues. The CDR3: CASSLYLASDNEQFF. CDR3 DNA, as far as it was read: TGCGCCAGCAGCTTGTACCTAGCTTCGGACAATGAG.

With regard to this clone: The read gets to within 3 residues of the CDR3 end, and the germline J gene fills in the rest. The V gene is TRBV10-3, the J gene TRBJ2-7, with 11 bases that match TRBD1. The CDR3 spans 15 residues. Losses at the gene ends were 2 bases for V and 2 bases for J; bases not matched to a gene: 2. CDR1 and CDR2 from the germline V gene are ENHRY and SYGVKD. The CDR3 here is CAISEGTGGAYEQYF. The DNA read from the CDR3 is TGTGCCATCAGTGAGGGGACAGGGGGTGCCTACGAG.

Note on this clone: The CDR3 extends 3 residues past the end of the read, so its final part is completed from the germline J gene. The rearrangement joins TRBV5-1 to TRBJ2-1, with 12 bases aligning to TRBD1. Germline CDR1 SGHRS, CDR2 YFSETQ. The CDR3 is 15 amino acids. J gave up 8 bases and V 4 bases, and 7 bases lay outside the gene matches. CDR3 DNA, as far as it was read: TGCGCCAGCAGCCGGGACAGGGGGCGCTGGGATGAG. This encodes CASSRDRGRWDE. The complete CDR3 reads CASSRDRGRWDEQFF.

In the case of this clone: The read falls 3 residues short of the CDR3 end, and the missing part is taken from the germline J gene. The V gene is TRBV14, the J gene TRBJ1-2, with 7 bases lining up with TRBD1. CDR3 length: 14 amino acids. Germline V lookup: CDR1 SGHDN, CDR2 FVKESK. The trim removed 4 bases at V and 5 bases at J, leaving 7 bases unmatched. The part of the CDR3 DNA that was read is TGTGCCAGCAGCCCGAGACAGGGATGGTATGGC. This translates into CASSPRQGWYG. The whole CDR3 protein is CASSPRQGWYGYTF.

Comment on this clone: The read halts 3 residues ahead of the CDR3 end, with the missing end drawn from the germline J gene. J is TRBJ2-2 and V is TRBV19; no definite D call. CDR1 is LNHDA and CDR2 is SQIVND in the germline V gene (reference sequence). The germline V and J ends were trimmed by 2 bases and 5 bases, with 9 bases remaining between them. The CDR3 sequence is 14 residues long. The chain's CDR3 is CASSIIPPTGELFF. The covered CDR3 bases are TGTGCCAGTAGTATAATTCCCCCAACCGGGGAG.

As to this clone: The read terminates 3 residues before the CDR3 end, so the remaining end is supplied by the germline J gene. This chain joins TRBV7-2 and TRBJ2-3; D is unclear. This CDR3 is built from 14 residues. V was clipped by 3 bases and J by 6 bases, with 13 bases between them. CDR1 is SGHTA, CDR2 FQGNSA, per germline. CDR3 sequence: CASSLGPVADTQYF. Incomplete CDR3 DNA: TGTGCCAGCAGCTTGGGCCCGGTGGCGGATACG. The full variable domain, with the rest looked up from reference TRBV7-2 and TRBJ2-3, is GAGVSQSPSNKVTEKGKDVELRCDPISGHTALYWYRQSLGQGLEFLIYFQGNSAPDKSGLPSDRFSAERTGGSVSTLTIQRTQQEDSAVYLCASSLGPVADTQYFGPGTRLTVL.

In regard to this clone: The read terminates 3 residues before the CDR3 end, so the remaining end is supplied by the germline J gene. The chain joins TRBV5-1 to TRBJ2-2; D possibly corresponds to TRBD1 (5 bases). V lost 0 bases and J lost 3, with 6 bases in between. From germline, CDR1 is SGHRS and CDR2 YFSETQ. This CDR3 is 14 amino acids long. CDR3 DNA (partial): TGCGCCAGCAGCTTGGGACAGTACACCGGGGAG. The encoded protein is CASSLGQYTGE. The full CDR3 protein reads CASSLGQYTGELFF. Complete variable domain (other parts from reference TRBV5-1 and TRBJ2-2): KAGVTQTPRYLIKTRGQQVTLSCSPISGHRSVSWYQQTPGQGLQFLFEYFSETQRNKGNFPGRFSGRQFSNSRSEMNVSTLELGDSALYLCASSLGQYTGELFFGEGSRLTVL.

Incomplete CDR3 DNA: TGCAGTGAGCTAGCGGGGTACAATGAG. Amino acids: CSELAGYNE. The whole CDR3 is CSELAGYNEQFF. The chain links TRBV20-1 to TRBJ2-1; TRBD2 aligns across 9 bases. The read comes to an end 3 residues before the CDR3 does, leaving the germline J gene to fill in the end. V shed 7 bases, J shed 4 bases, and the junction held 2 bases outside the gene matches. The germline gives CDR1 DFQATT, CDR2 SNEGSKA (reference sequence). CDR3 length equals 12 residues.

To note about this clone: The DNA ends 3 residues before the CDR3 does, and the rest of the CDR3 is filled in from the germline J gene. The chain carries TRBV10-3 and TRBJ2-3; 8 bases fit TRBD2. CDR1 is ENHRY, CDR2 SYGVKD, per germline. With 6 bases clipped from V and 3 bases from J, the junction kept 14 bases outside the gene matches. The CDR3 spans 17 residues. The CDR3: CAISPNSGGRRTDTQYF. CDR3 DNA, as far as it was read: TGTGCCATCAGCCCAAACTCGGGGGGGAGGAGGACAGATACG.

With regard to this clone: The CDR3 goes on 3 residues after the read ends, and that part is filled in from the germline J gene. The rearrangement joins TRBV11-2 to TRBJ2-5; 8 bases map to TRBD1. Germline V CDR1 and CDR2: SGHAT, FQNNGV. CDR3 length: 15 residues. The ends lost 5 bases at V and 6 bases at J; junction bases unmatched: 11. The DNA read from the CDR3 is TGTGCCAGCAGCCCCCGTGTCAGGGGGCACCAGACC. Translated: CASSPRVRGHQT. The whole CDR3 reads CASSPRVRGHQTQYF.

Concerning this clone itself: The read gets to within 3 residues of the CDR3 end, and the germline J gene fills in the rest. The V and J genes are TRBV4-2 and TRBJ2-7; maybe TRBD1 (6 bases). This CDR3 has 17 residues. From germline, CDR1 is LGHNA and CDR2 YNFKEQ. Trimming stripped 1 base from V and 2 bases from J, with 18 bases between. This chain's CDR3 is CASSQAPGTPLAYEQYF. The covered CDR3 bases are TGTGCCAGCAGCCAAGCCCCCGGGACACCCTTGGCCTACGAG.